The 28 T cell receptor beta chains in this list originate from one sample, sequenced in a study of persistence of HIV-infected CD4 T cells. For these TCRs, the target antigens are not known. Sequencing used immunoSEQ version 4 in survey mode. Repertoires were generated with immunoSEQ multiplex PCR, while TCRdb's copy carries only in-frame clones and drops some. The sample comprises tens of thousands of clones, around 80% of which are singletons, and approximately 3% rests with the top ten. The stimulus was lysate of CMV-infected fibroblasts, roughly 9.2 ug/mL. Memory cells lacking CD40L and CD69 with high CD45RO were sorted. The specimen was CD4+ T cells sorted from PBMCs after approximately 19-hour stimulation, collected from a patient who received antiretroviral therapy. The receptors stem from an adult man with HIV who was CMV-seropositive.

The chain links TRBV28 to TRBJ1-2; 12 bases agree with TRBD1. This CDR3 region has 17 residues. The germline CDR1 and CDR2 sequences are MDHEN and SYDVKM. Germline trimming cut 4 bases from V and 7 bases from J; bases unmatched to any gene: 13. The CDR3 sequence: CASSSLGTGGLRGGYTF. CDR3 DNA: TGTGCCAGCAGTTCCTTAGGGACAGGGGGCCTTCGGGGTGGCTACACCTTC.

The chain combines TRBV4-3 with TRBJ2-7, with TRBD1 matching over 7 bases. The CDR3 length is 14 residues. V lost 3 bases, J lost 2 bases, and 4 bases stayed unmatched. CDR1 LGHNA and CDR2 YSLEER come from the germline V gene. For the CDR3, the DNA is TGCGCCAGCAGCCACCGACAGGGCGCCTACGAGCAGTACTTC. Encoded protein: CASSHRQGAYEQYF.

In nucleotides, the CDR3 is TGTGCCAGCAGCTTAGGTTTTCGGGACGCAGAGGAAAAACTGTTTTTT. Residues: CASSLGFRDAEEKLFF. This sequence joins TRBV7-9 and TRBJ1-4; D might be TRBD1 (5 bases). Germline V gives CDR1 SEHNR, CDR2 FQNEAQ (reference sequence). Deletions cut 1 base from V and 8 bases from J, with 17 bases between. CDR3 length: 16 residues. Complete variable domain (other parts from reference TRBV7-9 and TRBJ1-4): DTGVSQNPRHKITKRGQNVTFRCDPISEHNRLYWYRQTLGQGPEFLTYFQNEAQLEKSRLLSDRFSAERPKGSFSTLEIQRTEQGDSAMYLCASSLGFRDAEEKLFFGSGTQLSVL.

This clone has a single count. The J gene is TRBJ1-4, the V gene TRBV29-1, with 9 bases aligning to TRBD1. Germline V gene data show CDR1 as SQVTM and CDR2 as ANQGSEA. J was trimmed by 5 bases and V by 6 bases; bases with no gene match: 4. CDR3 length equals 13 residues. The chain's CDR3 is CSVTGTGNEKLFF. Written as DNA, the CDR3 is TGCAGCGTCACCGGGACAGGGAATGAAAAACTGTTTTTT.

This chain joins TRBV20-1 and TRBJ2-7; unclear D gene. Germline V lookup: CDR1 DFQATT, CDR2 SNEGSKA (reference sequence). With 3 bases removed from V and 1 base from J, the gap between germline ends came to 13 bases. The CDR3 runs to 14 residues. CDR3 nucleotides: TGCAGTGCTAGTAGAGGAGCCCCATCCTACGAGCAGTACTTC. It specifies CSASRGAPSYEQYF.

The count of this clone is one. The chain joins TRBV5-1 to TRBJ2-3; possible D gene TRBD1, 5 bases. The CDR3 contains 16 residues. V lost 1 base and J 4 bases, leaving 16 bases between the germline ends. Germline V gene lookup returns CDR1 SGHRS and CDR2 YFSETQ. The CDR3 loop reads CASSLSAQGSPDTQYF. CDR3 coding DNA: TGCGCCAGCAGCTTGAGTGCGCAGGGCAGCCCAGATACGCAGTATTTT.

The rearrangement joins TRBV7-9 to TRBJ1-4, with a possible D match to TRBD1 (5 bases). Germline V gene sequence: CDR1 SEHNR, CDR2 FQNEAQ (reference sequence). The CDR3 consists of 13 residues. Trimming took off 4 bases at V and 7 bases at J, with 10 bases between the two ends. The CDR3 loop is CASSWGRAEKLFF. The CDR3 DNA sequence: TGTGCCAGCAGCTGGGGACGGGCTGAAAAACTGTTTTTT.

The rearrangement links TRBV2 to TRBJ1-6; D possibly corresponds to TRBD1 (5 bases). CDR1 is SNHLY, CDR2 FYNNEI, per germline. Trimming pared 1 base from V and 9 bases from J, leaving 10 bases between. The CDR3 is made up of 14 amino acids. The CDR3 sequence: CASSEGDVGSPLHF. The CDR3, as DNA: TGTGCCAGCAGTGAAGGGGACGTGGGTTCACCCCTCCACTTT.

The CDR3 nucleotides are TGTGCCAGCAGCTTAGCCAGGGCAACTAATGAAAAACTGTTTTTT. Its translation is CASSLARATNEKLFF. This chain joins TRBV7-2 and TRBJ1-4; maybe TRBD1 (5 bases). V was cut by 0 bases and J by 0 bases, with 5 bases left in between. The germline V gene encodes CDR1 SGHTA and CDR2 FQGNSA. This CDR3 has 15 amino acids.

V gene TRBV18 combines with J gene TRBJ1-2; 9 bases align to TRBD1. CDR3 length: 15 amino acids. The germline V gene encodes CDR1 KGHSH and CDR2 LQKENI. The V segment lost 2 bases and the J segment 2 bases; nucleotides outside the gene matches: 3. The CDR3 region has the DNA TGTGCCAGCTCACCATCCGGACAGGGGAACTATGGCTACACCTTC. Encoded protein: CASSPSGQGNYGYTF.

A single count supports this clone. The V call is TRBV30, the J call TRBJ2-7; weak D call: TRBD2 (5 bases). Looked up from germline, CDR1 is GTSNPN and CDR2 is SVGIG (reference sequence). This CDR3 has 14 amino acids. V was trimmed by 0 bases and J by 6 bases, leaving 15 bases between them. The CDR3 DNA follows: TGTGCCTGGAGTGTACTCCTGCCCGGAGGCGAGCAGTACTTC. It translates to CAWSVLLPGGEQYF.

The chain links TRBV3-1 (or the pseudogene TRBV3-2) to TRBJ2-5, with TRBD1 matching over 7 bases. The germline gives CDR1 LGHDT, CDR2 YNNKEL (reference sequence). The CDR3 sequence is 15 residues long. J lost 1 base, V lost 3 bases, and 5 bases had no gene match. DNA of the CDR3: TGTGCCAGCAGCCACGGACAGGTCTCCCAAGAGACCCAGTACTTC. This encodes CASSHGQVSQETQYF.

The V and J genes are TRBV10-3 and TRBJ1-2; weak D call: TRBD1 (5 bases). CDR3 size: 14 residues. Germline CDR1 ENHRY, CDR2 SYGVKD. Trimming left V 0 bases short and J 4 bases short, with 9 bases between. CDR3 sequence (DNA): TGTGCCATCAGTGAGTCGGGGACGGCCTATGGCTACACCTTC. Amino acid sequence: CAISESGTAYGYTF.

This clone appeared a single time. The rearrangement uses TRBV2 and TRBJ1-5; TRBD1 matches 9 bases. The junction had 20 bases not matched to a gene; V was cut back by 4 bases and J by 7 bases. The CDR3 extends over 19 amino acids. Germline assignment: CDR1 SNHLY and CDR2 FYNNEI. This chain's CDR3 is CASSVNLGPGQGGRQPQHF. Here the CDR3 DNA reads TGTGCCAGCAGTGTTAATTTGGGGCCGGGACAGGGAGGTCGACAGCCCCAGCATTTT.

The chain carries TRBV3-1 (or the pseudogene TRBV3-2) and TRBJ2-7, with D perhaps assigned TRBD1 or TRBD2 (5 bases each). Germline CDR1 is LGHDT and CDR2 is YNNKEL (reference sequence). Deletions cut 0 bases from V and 1 base from J, with 13 bases between. This CDR3 is 16 amino acids long. The CDR3 loop reads CASSQERLGPSYEQYF. The CDR3 region has the DNA TGTGCCAGCAGCCAAGAGCGCTTGGGACCATCCTACGAGCAGTACTTC.

The genes are TRBV7-6 and TRBJ1-2; 9 bases match TRBD1. The V gene end was trimmed by 1 base and the J gene end by 8 bases; junction bases not matched to a gene: 5. There are 14 residues in the CDR3. Germline V lookup: CDR1 SGHVS, CDR2 FNYEAQ. CDR3 DNA: TGTGCCAGCAGCTTAGATGGGACAGGGAGCGGCTACACCTTC. Protein product: CASSLDGTGSGYTF.

The chain recombines TRBV7-9 with TRBJ2-3, with D tentatively TRBD1 (5 bases). The germline CDR1 and CDR2 sequences are SEHNR and FQNEAQ (reference sequence). CDR3 length: 14 amino acids. Between the trimmed V and J ends, which lost 1 base and 7 bases, there was a span of 12 bases. CDR3 nucleotides: TGTGCCAGCAGCTTAGTGTCTGGGGCGCATACGCAGTATTTT. Residues: CASSLVSGAHTQYF.

The rearrangement links TRBV14 to TRBJ2-3; D ambiguous. CDR3 length: 12 residues. CDR1 and CDR2 (germline): SGHDN, FVKESK. Trimming removed 4 bases from V and 5 bases from J, with 7 bases in between. The CDR3 nucleotides read TGTGCCAGCAGCCTTTATGGAGATACGCAGTATTTT. Its protein product is CASSLYGDTQYF.

The CDR3 spells CASSVDVGQIEGLFF. Written as DNA, the CDR3 is TGTGCCAGCAGCGTAGACGTTGGACAGATTGAGGGACTGTTTTTT. The rearrangement uses TRBV9 and TRBJ1-4; a possible D gene is TRBD1 (6 bases). Trimming cost V 0 bases and J 13 bases, with 19 bases left between them. In germline, CDR1 is SGDLS, CDR2 YYNGEE. The CDR3 is 15 residues long.

This chain joins TRBV14 and TRBJ1-4; the D gene is possibly TRBD1 (5 bases). CDR1 SGHDN and CDR2 FVKESK come from the germline V gene. The CDR3 runs 14 residues. V was trimmed by 0 bases and J by 10 bases, leaving 12 bases between them. CDR3 protein: CASSQELRGGKLFF. CDR3 nucleotide sequence: TGTGCCAGCAGCCAAGAACTACGGGGGGGAAAACTGTTTTTT.

The chain is built from TRBV6-5 and TRBJ1-1; TRBD1 aligns across 10 bases. Trimming at V came to 6 bases and at J to 1 base, leaving 5 bases not matched to a gene. This CDR3 spans 15 amino acids. The germline V gene encodes CDR1 MNHEY and CDR2 SVGAGI. DNA for the CDR3: TGTGCCAGCAGGTTAAGACAGGGGGCGAACACTGAAGCTTTCTTT. Amino acid sequence: CASRLRQGANTEAFF.

The CDR3, as DNA: TGCAGCGCTGGGTTCCGGGACGCCAACGTCCTGACTTTC. It yields the protein CSAGFRDANVLTF. The J gene is TRBJ2-6, the V gene TRBV29-1, with D perhaps matching TRBD1 or TRBD2 (5 bases each). Germline loops: CDR1 SQVTM, CDR2 ANQGSEA. Deletions cut 7 bases from V and 7 bases from J, with 14 bases between. This CDR3 is built from 13 residues.

Only a few counts were recorded for this clone. The rearrangement links TRBV10-1 to TRBJ1-2, with TRBD1 as a possible D gene (6 bases). There are 13 residues in the CDR3. Trimming took off 4 bases at V and 4 bases at J, with 10 bases between the two ends. Germline CDR1 and CDR2: WNHNN and SYGVQD (reference sequence). The CDR3 region is CASSVNRVYGYTF. CDR3 nucleotides: TGCGCCAGCAGTGTGAACAGGGTCTATGGCTACACCTTC.

V gene TRBV7-2 combines with J gene TRBJ2-2, with TRBD2 identical over 7 bases. This CDR3 spans 15 amino acids. Germline CDR1 and CDR2: SGHTA and FQGNSA. V lost 4 bases and J lost 7; bases outside the gene matches: 9. In DNA form, the CDR3 reads TGTGCCAGCAGCTCCCCAGCGGGGAGGATCGGGGAGCTGTTTTTT. Its translation is CASSSPAGRIGELFF.

This clone was observed a few times. The genes are TRBV11-3 and TRBJ1-1, with D perhaps TRBD1 (5 bases). CDR3 length: 14 residues. Germline V gene data show CDR1 as SGHNT and CDR2 as YENEEA. V was pared by 5 bases and J by 0 bases, with 10 bases between. CDR3 amino acids: CASSRGELNTEAFF. The CDR3 nucleotides are TGTGCCAGCAGCCGAGGGGAGTTGAACACTGAAGCTTTCTTT.

This sequence joins TRBV5-1 and TRBJ1-2; D ambiguous. Germline lookup yields CDR1 SGHRS and CDR2 YFSETQ. The CDR3 is made up of 14 amino acids. V was trimmed by 4 bases and J by 0 bases, leaving 10 bases between them. The CDR3 spells CASSPEGANYGYTF. The CDR3 nucleotides are TGCGCCAGCAGCCCGGAGGGTGCTAACTATGGCTACACCTTC.

A few counts support this clone. This chain connects TRBV5-1 to TRBJ1-3, with D hard to call. The germline V and J ends were trimmed by 4 bases and 2 bases, with 13 bases remaining between them. The CDR3 is 15 residues long. Germline values: CDR1 SGHRS, CDR2 YFSETQ. The CDR3 bases are TGCGCCAGCAGCCCGGACGGACGAACTGGAAACACCATATATTTT. Translated: CASSPDGRTGNTIYF.

The chain uses TRBV10-3 and TRBJ1-1, with 7 positions matching TRBD1. The ends lost 9 bases at V and 4 bases at J; junction bases unmatched: 8. Per the germline V gene, CDR1 is ENHRY and CDR2 is SYGVKD. The CDR3 consists of 13 residues. CDR3 coding DNA: TGTGCCATTGCGACAGGGCTGGGCACTGAAGCTTTCTTT. Translated, it gives CAIATGLGTEAFF.